These 15 T cell receptor beta chains came from one sample sequenced in a study of glioma-infiltrating T cells. Amplification of TCR alpha and beta CDR3 regions from RNA used iRepertoire nested multiplex PCR. TCRdb analysed the multiplex PCR reads with MiXCR anew, one entry per CDR3 protein. The sample holds a few hundred thousand distinct CDR3 sequences, approximately 42% seen once. The sequencing input was glioma tissue, nonneoplastic brain tissue, or PBMCs (not recorded which). The origin of the receptors is a human donor with low-grade glioma or glioblastoma, undergoing nonglioma brain surgery, or in good health (not recorded which).

The chain joins TRBV15 to TRBJ1-2; D uncertain. Trimming took off 0 bases at V and 4 bases at J, with 6 bases between the two ends. The CDR3 runs to 13 residues. Germline V gene lookup returns CDR1 LNHNV and CDR2 YYDKDF (reference sequence). CDR3 sequence: CATSRDPGYGYTF. CDR3 bases: TGTGCCACCAGCAGAGACCCAGGCTATGGCTACACCTTC.

V usage is TRBV7-9 and J usage is TRBJ2-3; 9 nucleotides align to TRBD1. Germline CDR1 is SEHNR and CDR2 is FQNEAQ (reference sequence). This CDR3 region has 13 residues. With 8 bases clipped from V and 4 bases from J, the junction kept 4 bases outside the gene matches. CDR3 DNA sequence: TGTGCCAGCGTCACAGGGGGCCCAGATACGCAGTATTTT. Its protein is CASVTGGPDTQYF.

A few counts support this clonotype. The CDR3 reads CATSEASVPNIQYF. In DNA form, the CDR3 reads TGTGCCACCAGTGAGGCTAGCGTTCCGAACATTCAGTACTTC. The genes are TRBV24-1 and TRBJ2-4; D might be TRBD2 (6 bases). V was shortened by 4 bases and J by 7 bases, with 13 bases between the two germline ends. The CDR3 is made up of 14 amino acids. CDR1 is KGHDR and CDR2 is SFDVKD in the germline V gene.

There are many counts of this clonotype. This chain uses TRBV27 with TRBJ1-5, with 7 bases that match TRBD1. Trimming cost V 6 bases and J 5 bases; bases outside gene matches: 16. Per the germline V gene, CDR1 is MNHEY and CDR2 is SMNVEV (reference sequence). The CDR3 runs to 17 residues. CDR3 DNA: TGTGCCAGCAGCGTCCGACTTAAACGACAGGGAGATCAGCCCCAGCATTTT. Protein product: CASSVRLKRQGDQPQHF.

Comments on this clonotype: A much larger clonotype is one base distant, so this may be a read error. The chain recombines TRBV20-1 with TRBJ1-1; D call uncertain. V lost 5 bases and J lost 0, with 13 bases in between. The CDR3 runs to 14 residues. Germline values: CDR1 DFQATT, CDR2 SNEGSKA (reference sequence). The CDR3 here is CSAVEGVMNTEAFF. The CDR3 DNA is TGCAGTGCTGTAGAGGGAGTAATGAACACTGAAGCTTTCTTT.

The rearrangement uses TRBV10-3 and TRBJ2-7; TRBD2 matches at 10 bases. The CDR3 sequence is 16 residues long. Unmatched junction bases numbered 7, after V lost 3 bases and J lost 2 bases. Germline CDR1 ENHRY, CDR2 SYGVKD. The CDR3 coding sequence is TGTGCCATCAGTGATTATAAAGCGGGAGGGCCCTACGAGCAGTACTTC. Its protein product is CAISDYKAGGPYEQYF.

The rearrangement links TRBV7-2 to TRBJ2-1; 7 bases are shared with TRBD2. The CDR3 is made up of 16 amino acids. The J segment lost 7 bases and the V segment lost 5 bases, leaving 14 bases of the junction unmatched. The germline V gene encodes CDR1 SGHTA and CDR2 FQGNSA. The CDR3 protein is CASSQFGAGRKNEQFF. The DNA of the CDR3 is TGTGCCAGCAGCCAGTTTGGAGCGGGGAGGAAAAATGAGCAGTTCTTC.

The rearrangement joins TRBV5-8 to TRBJ1-1, with 7 bases that match TRBD1. CDR3 length: 14 amino acids. V was clipped by 2 bases and J by 6 bases; unmatched bases: 7. Germline values: CDR1 SGHTS, CDR2 YDEGEE. The CDR3 nucleotides read TGTGCCAGCAGCTTAGGGGGCGGGGGAGCTGAAGCTTTCTTT. It encodes CASSLGGGGAEAFF.

The chain joins TRBV3-1 to TRBJ1-5, with D possibly TRBD1 on 6 matching bases. The CDR3 covers 14 residues. In germline, CDR1 is LGHDT, CDR2 YNNKEL (reference sequence). V was clipped by 6 bases and J by 8 bases, with 17 bases between them. Here the CDR3 DNA reads TGTGCCAGCAGGCCCTTGGCCGACAGGAAGCCCCAGCATTTT. It codes for CASRPLADRKPQHF.

This clonotype appeared a few times. This chain connects TRBV7-9 to TRBJ1-2, with D uncertain. This CDR3 has 12 residues. The V gene's germline CDR1 is SEHNR and CDR2 FQNEAQ (reference sequence). Trimming took off 9 bases at V and 0 bases at J, with 8 bases between the two ends. The CDR3 is CASTQTNYGYTF. The DNA for the CDR3 is TGTGCCAGTACCCAAACTAACTATGGCTACACCTTC. Supplemented by reference TRBV7-9 and TRBJ1-2, the full variable domain reads DTGVSQNPRHKITKRGQNVTFRCDPISEHNRLYWYRQTLGQGPEFLTYFQNEAQLEKSRLLSDRFSAERPKGSFSTLEIQRTEQGDSAMYLCASTQTNYGYTFGSGTRLTVV.

The V and J genes are TRBV5-1 and TRBJ1-2, with 7 bases identical to TRBD1. The J segment lost 7 bases and the V segment lost 7 bases, leaving 16 bases of the junction unmatched. CDR1 is SGHRS and CDR2 is YFSETQ in the germline V gene. The CDR3 contains 15 residues. The CDR3 spells CASGSELGGEFGYTF. The DNA for the CDR3 is TGCGCCAGCGGCTCCGAACTAGGGGGCGAGTTTGGCTACACCTTC.

The chain has TRBV14 and TRBJ2-3; D remains ambiguous. The CDR3 sequence is 13 residues long. The germline CDR1 and CDR2 sequences are SGHDN and FVKESK. Trimming shortened V by 6 bases and J by 3 bases, and 10 bases separated the two germline ends. The CDR3 spells CASSLQQTDTQYF. The CDR3 region has the DNA TGTGCCAGCAGTCTTCAACAGACAGATACGCAGTATTTT.

This clonotype came up many times. As DNA, the CDR3 is TGTGCCAGCAGTGCGGGAAGCTACGAGCAGTACTTC. Translating gives CASSAGSYEQYF. This rearrangement joins TRBV6-1 to TRBJ2-7; maybe TRBD2 (5 bases). V was trimmed by 4 bases and J by 3 bases, leaving 7 bases between them. The CDR3 contains 12 residues. Per the germline V gene, CDR1 is MNHNS and CDR2 is SASEGT.

This clonotype was counted only a few times. The J gene is TRBJ2-7, the V gene TRBV7-9; D may be TRBD1 or TRBD2 (5 bases each). The V and J ends lost 5 bases and 5 bases respectively, with 19 bases between them. Germline CDR1 is SEHNR and CDR2 is FQNEAQ (reference sequence). The CDR3 runs to 15 residues. Written as DNA, the CDR3 is TGTGCCAGCAGCCTCGCCCCGACGGGGCGGGACGAGCAGTACTTC. Translating gives CASSLAPTGRDEQYF.

In its sample, this clonotype was seen many times. The chain combines TRBV20-1 with TRBJ1-1; D may be TRBD1 (5 bases). Germline loops: CDR1 DFQATT, CDR2 SNEGSKA (reference sequence). The CDR3 extends over 12 amino acids. The germline V and J ends were trimmed by 8 bases and 1 base, with 11 bases remaining between them. The CDR3 DNA is TGCAGTACTTTCGACAGGAACACTGAAGCTTTCTTT. Amino acids: CSTFDRNTEAFF.